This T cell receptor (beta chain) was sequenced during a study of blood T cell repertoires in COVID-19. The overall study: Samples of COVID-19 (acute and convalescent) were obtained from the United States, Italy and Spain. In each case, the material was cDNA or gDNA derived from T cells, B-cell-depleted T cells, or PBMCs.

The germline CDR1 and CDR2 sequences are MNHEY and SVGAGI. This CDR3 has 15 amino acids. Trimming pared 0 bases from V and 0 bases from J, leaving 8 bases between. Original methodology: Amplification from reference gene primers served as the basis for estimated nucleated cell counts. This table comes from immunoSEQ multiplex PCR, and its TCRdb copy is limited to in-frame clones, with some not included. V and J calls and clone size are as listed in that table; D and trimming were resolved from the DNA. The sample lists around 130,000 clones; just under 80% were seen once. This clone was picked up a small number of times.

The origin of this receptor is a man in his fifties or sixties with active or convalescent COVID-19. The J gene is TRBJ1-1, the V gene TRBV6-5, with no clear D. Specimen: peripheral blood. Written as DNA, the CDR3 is TGTGCCAGCAGTTACTCGAGAGGGTTGAACACTGAAGCTTTCTTT. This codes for CASSYSRGLNTEAFF.